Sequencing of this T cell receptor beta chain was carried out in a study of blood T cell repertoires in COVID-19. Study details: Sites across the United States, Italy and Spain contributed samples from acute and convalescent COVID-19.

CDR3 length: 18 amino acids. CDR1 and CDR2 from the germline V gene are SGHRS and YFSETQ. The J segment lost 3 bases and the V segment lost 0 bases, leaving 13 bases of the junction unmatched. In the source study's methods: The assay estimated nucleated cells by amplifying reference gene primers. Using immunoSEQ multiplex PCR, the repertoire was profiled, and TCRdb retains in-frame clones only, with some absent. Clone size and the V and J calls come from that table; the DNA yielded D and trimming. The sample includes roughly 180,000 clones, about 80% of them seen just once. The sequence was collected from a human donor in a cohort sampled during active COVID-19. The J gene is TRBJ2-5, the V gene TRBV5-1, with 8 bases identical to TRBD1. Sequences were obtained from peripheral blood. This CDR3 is CASSLEPTGEAFEETQYF. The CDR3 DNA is TGCGCCAGCAGCTTGGAGCCGACAGGGGAGGCATTCGAAGAGACCCAGTACTTC. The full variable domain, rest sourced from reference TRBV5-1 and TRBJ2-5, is KAGVTQTPRYLIKTRGQQVTLSCSPISGHRSVSWYQQTPGQGLQFLFEYFSETQRNKGNFPGRFSGRQFSNSRSEMNVSTLELGDSALYLCASSLEPTGEAFEETQYFGPGTRLLVL.